A single sample is the source of the 17 T cell receptor beta chains below, sequenced in a study of T cell responses to AZD1222 COVID-19 vaccine. Only in-frame clones appear in the TCRdb table, and some are missing; sequencing was by immunoSEQ multiplex PCR. The sample records some 280,000 clones, around 93% being singletons. The specimen comprised peripheral blood, sampled 28 days after the second AZD1222 dose. Source of these receptors: an adult who received the AZD1222 COVID-19 vaccine.

The chain is built from TRBV2 and TRBJ2-7; D possibly corresponds to TRBD2 (6 bases). The germline V gene encodes CDR1 SNHLY and CDR2 FYNNEI. CDR3 size: 15 residues. Trimming took off 0 bases at V and 6 bases at J, with 15 bases between the two ends. This chain's CDR3 is CASSEAAARGTEQYF. CDR3 in DNA: TGTGCCAGCAGTGAAGCCGCGGCACGGGGGACCGAGCAGTACTTC.

The genes are TRBV2 and TRBJ2-7; TRBD1 agrees at 10 bases. The germline gives CDR1 SNHLY, CDR2 FYNNEI. The junction had 5 bases not matched to a gene; V was cut back by 10 bases and J by 5 bases. This CDR3 is built from 12 residues. CDR3 sequence reads: CANEGTGDEQYF. The CDR3 DNA reads as TGTGCCAACGAAGGGACAGGGGACGAGCAGTACTTC.

The chain couples TRBV3-1 (or the pseudogene TRBV3-2) to TRBJ1-6, with TRBD1 matching over 11 bases. CDR1 LGHDT and CDR2 YNNKEL come from the germline V gene (reference sequence). The CDR3 consists of 15 residues. The V and J ends lost 5 bases and 8 bases, in that order; junction bases with no gene match: 5. The CDR3 nucleotides read TGTGCCAGCAGCTACGGACAGGGGGCGGATTCACCCCTCCACTTT. Its protein product is CASSYGQGADSPLHF.

The chain combines TRBV9 with TRBJ2-1; the match to TRBD2 covers 9 bases. This CDR3 has 18 residues. The V gene end was trimmed by 0 bases and the J gene end by 8 bases; junction bases not matched to a gene: 15. The germline gives CDR1 SGDLS, CDR2 YYNGEE. In DNA, the CDR3 is TGTGCCAGCAGCGTAGGTTTAGGAGCGGGAGGATTTTTGGATGAGCAGTTCTTC. Amino acids: CASSVGLGAGGFLDEQFF.

CDR3 protein: CASSQQGLVTEAFF. The CDR3, as DNA: TGTGCCAGCAGCCAACAGGGCTTGGTCACTGAAGCTTTCTTT. V is TRBV16 and J is TRBJ1-1; tentatively, D is TRBD1 (5 bases). CDR1 and CDR2 from the germline V gene are KGHSY and FQNENV. The V end was cut by 2 bases, the J end by 4 bases, with 11 bases between. The CDR3 is 14 residues long.

J is TRBJ1-2 and V is TRBV7-9; D not resolved. The CDR3 runs to 12 residues. V lost 9 bases and J 8 bases, leaving 16 bases between the germline ends. The germline V gene encodes CDR1 SEHNR and CDR2 FQNEAQ (reference sequence). CDR3: CASSLDVRGYTF. Written as DNA, the CDR3 is TGTGCCAGTAGCCTCGATGTGCGGGGCTACACCTTC.

V is TRBV25-1 and J is TRBJ2-7; 11 positions agree with TRBD2. The CDR3 contains 14 residues. The germline V gene encodes CDR1 MGHDK and CDR2 SYGVNS. Trimming cost V 6 bases and J 3 bases; bases outside gene matches: 4. CDR3 bases: TGTGCCAGCAGCTCCGGGACTAGCGGCTACGAGCAGTACTTC. This sequence encodes CASSSGTSGYEQYF.

The chain joins TRBV3-1 (or the pseudogene TRBV3-2) to TRBJ1-2, with D unresolved. The CDR3 consists of 15 residues. Germline V CDR1 and CDR2: LGHDT, YNNKEL (reference sequence). V lost 0 bases and J lost 3, with 11 bases in between. CDR3 DNA sequence: TGTGCCAGCAGCCAAGATCGAGAGTTTTACTATGGCTACACCTTC. It codes for CASSQDREFYYGYTF.

The rearrangement uses TRBV30 and TRBJ1-5, with D possibly being TRBD1 (5 bases). Trimming removed 3 bases at V and 6 bases at J, with 12 bases between. Germline lookup yields CDR1 GTSNPN and CDR2 SVGIG (reference sequence). The CDR3 is made up of 13 amino acids. The CDR3 is CAWSLAGAQPQHF. As DNA, the CDR3 is TGTGCCTGGAGCCTCGCTGGGGCTCAGCCCCAGCATTTT.

The chain joins TRBV11-2 to TRBJ1-6; D unresolved. V was clipped by 7 bases and J by 2 bases, with 21 bases between them. CDR1 and CDR2 (germline): SGHAT, FQNNGV. This CDR3 region has 18 residues. The CDR3 sequence: CASTDLRGLGTYNSPLHF. CDR3 sequence (DNA): TGTGCCAGCACCGATCTTCGTGGCTTGGGCACCTATAATTCACCCCTCCACTTT.

This chain links TRBV4-3 with TRBJ2-1; perhaps TRBD2 as D (6 bases). The germline CDR1 and CDR2 sequences are LGHNA and YSLEER. With 4 bases removed from V and 5 bases from J, the gap between germline ends came to 21 bases. The CDR3 length is 17 residues. The CDR3 DNA is TGCGCCAGCAGCCGGAGAATTTTCGGGACTTCGAACAATGAGCAGTTCTTC. This encodes CASSRRIFGTSNNEQFF.

The DNA for the CDR3 is TGTGCCAGCAGAGGGACAGGGGCGAACACCGGGGAGCTGTTTTTT. It codes for CASRGTGANTGELFF. J is TRBJ2-2 and V is TRBV3-1 (or the pseudogene TRBV3-2); 10 bases match TRBD1. The CDR3 length is 15 residues. Unmatched junction bases numbered 1, after V lost 6 bases and J lost 0 bases. From germline, CDR1 is LGHDT and CDR2 YNNKEL (reference sequence).

The chain combines TRBV5-1 with TRBJ2-7, with TRBD1 identical over 8 bases. Germline V gives CDR1 SGHRS, CDR2 YFSETQ. V lost 5 bases and J lost 3; bases outside the gene matches: 1. The CDR3 spans 12 residues. CDR3 sequence reads: CASRGTGYEQYF. The CDR3 DNA reads TGCGCCAGCAGGGGGACAGGCTACGAGCAGTACTTC.

The J gene is TRBJ2-1, the V gene TRBV9, with 7 positions matching TRBD2. The CDR3 has 16 residues. Germline V CDR1 and CDR2: SGDLS, YYNGEE. The V and J ends lost 4 bases and 3 bases, in that order; junction bases with no gene match: 10. The CDR3 nucleotides read TGTGCCAGCAGCTCCACATGGGGGAGGGACTACAATGAGCAGTTCTTC. This codes for CASSSTWGRDYNEQFF.

This chain connects TRBV7-9 to TRBJ2-2; TRBD2 aligns across 11 bases. The CDR3 is 17 residues long. Trimming at V came to 4 bases and at J to 0 bases, leaving 4 bases not matched to a gene. Germline CDR1 SEHNR, CDR2 FQNEAQ (reference sequence). The CDR3 spells CASSYGLAGANTGELFF. The CDR3, as DNA: TGTGCCAGCAGCTACGGACTAGCGGGCGCGAACACCGGGGAGCTGTTTTTT. The full variable domain, completed using reference TRBV7-9 and TRBJ2-2, is DTGVSQNPRHKITKRGQNVTFRCDPISEHNRLYWYRQTLGQGPEFLTYFQNEAQLEKSRLLSDRFSAERPKGSFSTLEIQRTEQGDSAMYLCASSYGLAGANTGELFFGEGSRLTVL.

The chain couples TRBV5-4 to TRBJ1-3; TRBD1 is a possible D gene (5 bases). The V gene's germline CDR1 is SGHNT and CDR2 YYREEE (reference sequence). There are 16 residues in the CDR3. With 3 bases removed from V and 0 bases from J, the gap between germline ends came to 13 bases. CDR3 protein: CASSSGTGASGNTIYF. CDR3 bases: TGTGCCAGCAGCTCCGGGACGGGAGCCTCTGGAAACACCATATATTTT.

This clone was recorded only once. The gene calls are TRBV5-6 and TRBJ1-5; no definite D call. Germline V gives CDR1 SGHDT, CDR2 YYEEEE. Trimming took 5 bases from V and 8 from J, leaving 14 bases between them. The CDR3 has 13 residues. CDR3 sequence: CASSYDRSKPQHF. The CDR3 DNA follows: TGTGCCAGCAGTTACGACCGCTCAAAGCCCCAGCATTTT.